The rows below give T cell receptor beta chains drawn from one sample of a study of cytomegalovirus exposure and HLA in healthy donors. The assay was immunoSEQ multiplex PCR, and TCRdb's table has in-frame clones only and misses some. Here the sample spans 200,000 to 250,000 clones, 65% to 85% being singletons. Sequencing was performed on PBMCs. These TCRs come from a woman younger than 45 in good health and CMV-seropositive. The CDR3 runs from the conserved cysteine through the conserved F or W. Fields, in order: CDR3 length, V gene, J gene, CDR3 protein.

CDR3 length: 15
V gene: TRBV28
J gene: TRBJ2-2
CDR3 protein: CASSSTGSGTGELFF

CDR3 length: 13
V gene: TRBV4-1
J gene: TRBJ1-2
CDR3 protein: CASSQESGYGYTF

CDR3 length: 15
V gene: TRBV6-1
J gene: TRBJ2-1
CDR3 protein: CASSRLAGPYNEQFF

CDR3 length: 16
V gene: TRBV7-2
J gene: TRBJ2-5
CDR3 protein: CASSLAGTSGKETQYF

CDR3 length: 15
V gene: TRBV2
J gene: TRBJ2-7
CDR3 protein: CASSEGSGKAYEQYF

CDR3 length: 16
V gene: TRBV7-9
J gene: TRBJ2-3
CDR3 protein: CASSFGSGGGTDTQYF

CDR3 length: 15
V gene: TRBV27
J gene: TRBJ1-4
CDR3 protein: CASSLGGRVGEKLFF

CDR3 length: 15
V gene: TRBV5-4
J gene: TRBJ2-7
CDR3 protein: CASSSRLAGEIEQYF

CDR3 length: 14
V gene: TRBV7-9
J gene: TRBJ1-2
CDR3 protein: CASSLARGVYGYTF

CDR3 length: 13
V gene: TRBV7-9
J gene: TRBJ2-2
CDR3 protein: CASSSPLMWELFF

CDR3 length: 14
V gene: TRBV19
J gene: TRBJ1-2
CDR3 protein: CASSIPGAGNGYTF

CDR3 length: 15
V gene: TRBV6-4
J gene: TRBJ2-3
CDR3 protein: CASSPVGDTTDTQYF

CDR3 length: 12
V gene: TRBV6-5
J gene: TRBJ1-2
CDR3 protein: CATRDTSYGYTF

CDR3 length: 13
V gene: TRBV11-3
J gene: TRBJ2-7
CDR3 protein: CASRDSVGYEQYF

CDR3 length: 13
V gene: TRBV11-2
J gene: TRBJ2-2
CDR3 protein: CASSLGIGGELFF

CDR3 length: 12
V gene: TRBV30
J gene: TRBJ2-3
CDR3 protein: CAQQGTGVRQYF

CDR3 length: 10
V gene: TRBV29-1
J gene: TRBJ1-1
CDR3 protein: CSAVTTEAFF

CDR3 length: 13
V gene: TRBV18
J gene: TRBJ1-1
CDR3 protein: CASITGEDTEAFF